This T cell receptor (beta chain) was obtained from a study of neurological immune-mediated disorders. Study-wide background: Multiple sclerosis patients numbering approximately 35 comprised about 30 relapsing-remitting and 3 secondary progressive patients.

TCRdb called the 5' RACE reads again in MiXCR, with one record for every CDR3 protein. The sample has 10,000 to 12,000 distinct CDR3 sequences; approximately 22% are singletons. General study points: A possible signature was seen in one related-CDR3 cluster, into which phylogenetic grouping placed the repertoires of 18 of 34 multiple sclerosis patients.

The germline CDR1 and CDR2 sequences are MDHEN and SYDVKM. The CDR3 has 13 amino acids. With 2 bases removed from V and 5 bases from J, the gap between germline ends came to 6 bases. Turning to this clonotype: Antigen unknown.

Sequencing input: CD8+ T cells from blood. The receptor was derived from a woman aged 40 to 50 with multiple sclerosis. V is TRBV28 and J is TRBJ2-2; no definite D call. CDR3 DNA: TGTGCCAGCAGTTTACTGGGGACCGGGGAGCTGTTTTTT. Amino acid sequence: CASSLLGTGELFF.